The entry that follows covers one T cell receptor beta chain sequence. This sample is drawn from a study of blood T cell repertoires in COVID-19. Germline CDR1 and CDR2: MDHEN and SYDVKM. Unmatched junction bases numbered 12, after V lost 4 bases and J lost 4 bases. The CDR3 length is 16 residues. Method: immunoSEQ multiplex PCR; TCRdb's copy keeps in-frame clones and lacks some. The sample has under 140,000 clones, approximately 79% seen once. This receptor was obtained from a woman aged 80 or older with active or convalescent COVID-19. The V and J genes are TRBV28 and TRBJ2-5, with 7 nucleotides matching TRBD2. Sequenced: peripheral blood. The CDR3 bases are TGTGCCAGCAGTTCAAGACTAGCAGACTACATAGAGACCCAGTACTTC. This translates into CASSSRLADYIETQYF. The full variable domain, its missing parts supplied by reference TRBV28 and TRBJ2-5, is DVKVTQSSRYLVKRTGEKVFLECVQDMDHENMFWYRQDPGLGLRLIYFSYDVKMKEKGDIPEGYSVSREKKERFSLILESASTNQTSMYLCASSSRLADYIETQYFGPGTRLLVL.